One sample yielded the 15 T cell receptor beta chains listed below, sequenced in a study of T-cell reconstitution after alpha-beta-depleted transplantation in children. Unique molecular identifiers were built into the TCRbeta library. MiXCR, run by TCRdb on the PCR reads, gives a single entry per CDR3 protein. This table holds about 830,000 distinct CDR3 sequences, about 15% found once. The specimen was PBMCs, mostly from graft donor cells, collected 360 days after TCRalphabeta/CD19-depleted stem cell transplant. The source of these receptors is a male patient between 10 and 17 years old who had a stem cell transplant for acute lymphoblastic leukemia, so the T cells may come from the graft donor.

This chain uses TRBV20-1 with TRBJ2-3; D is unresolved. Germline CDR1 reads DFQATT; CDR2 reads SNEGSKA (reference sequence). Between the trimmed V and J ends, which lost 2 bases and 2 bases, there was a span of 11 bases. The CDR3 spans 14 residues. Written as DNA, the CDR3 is TGCAGTGCTAGACGCCTTCCCTTCACAGATACGCAGTATTTT. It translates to CSARRLPFTDTQYF.

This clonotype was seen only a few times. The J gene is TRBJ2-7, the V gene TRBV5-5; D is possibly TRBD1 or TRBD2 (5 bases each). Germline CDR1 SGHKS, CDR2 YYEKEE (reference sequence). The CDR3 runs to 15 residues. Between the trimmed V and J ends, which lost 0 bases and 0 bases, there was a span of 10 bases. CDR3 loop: CASSLEPGRSYEQYF. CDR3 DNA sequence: TGTGCCAGCAGCTTGGAGCCGGGACGCTCCTACGAGCAGTACTTC.

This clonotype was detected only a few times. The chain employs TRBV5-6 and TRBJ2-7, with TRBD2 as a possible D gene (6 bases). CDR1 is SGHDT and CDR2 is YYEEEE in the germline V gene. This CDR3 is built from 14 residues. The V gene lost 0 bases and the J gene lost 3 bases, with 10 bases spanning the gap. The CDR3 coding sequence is TGTGCCAGCAGCTTGGCCAGGGAGGACTACGAGCAGTACTTC. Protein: CASSLAREDYEQYF.

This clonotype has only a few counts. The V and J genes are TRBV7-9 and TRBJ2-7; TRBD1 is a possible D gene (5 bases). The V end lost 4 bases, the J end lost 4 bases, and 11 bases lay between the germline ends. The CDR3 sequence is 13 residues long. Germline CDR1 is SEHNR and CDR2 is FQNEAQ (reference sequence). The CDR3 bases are TGTGCCAGCAGCTCATATGACAGTTACGAGCAGTACTTC. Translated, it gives CASSSYDSYEQYF. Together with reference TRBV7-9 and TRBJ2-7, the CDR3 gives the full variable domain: DTGVSQNPRHKITKRGQNVTFRCDPISEHNRLYWYRQTLGQGPEFLTYFQNEAQLEKSRLLSDRFSAERPKGSFSTLEIQRTEQGDSAMYLCASSSYDSYEQYFGPGTRLTVT.

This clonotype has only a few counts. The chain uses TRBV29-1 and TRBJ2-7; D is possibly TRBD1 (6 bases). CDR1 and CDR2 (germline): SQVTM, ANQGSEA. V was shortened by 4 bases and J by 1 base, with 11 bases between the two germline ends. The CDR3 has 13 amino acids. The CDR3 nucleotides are TGCAGCGTTGGCTCAGGGGTGTCCTACGAGCAGTACTTC. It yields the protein CSVGSGVSYEQYF.

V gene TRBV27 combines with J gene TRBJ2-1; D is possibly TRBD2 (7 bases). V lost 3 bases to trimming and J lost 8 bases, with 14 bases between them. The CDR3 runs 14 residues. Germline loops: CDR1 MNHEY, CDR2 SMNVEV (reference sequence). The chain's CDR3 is CASSFLGGADEQFF. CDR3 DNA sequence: TGTGCCAGCAGTTTCTTAGGGGGGGCAGATGAGCAGTTCTTC.

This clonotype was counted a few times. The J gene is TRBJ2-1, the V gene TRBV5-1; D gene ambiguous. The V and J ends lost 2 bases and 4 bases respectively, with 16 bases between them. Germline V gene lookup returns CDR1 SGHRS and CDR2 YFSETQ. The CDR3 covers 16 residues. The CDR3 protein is CASSFAVGRAYNEQFF. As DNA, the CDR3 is TGCGCCAGCAGCTTCGCGGTAGGGCGAGCGTACAATGAGCAGTTCTTC.

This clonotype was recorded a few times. The chain's CDR3 is CASSSSGSSTDTQYF. The CDR3 nucleotides read TGTGCCAGCAGTTCGAGCGGGAGCAGCACAGATACGCAGTATTTT. This rearrangement joins TRBV12-3 or TRBV12-4 to TRBJ2-3; 8 positions match TRBD2. The ends lost 4 bases at V and 0 bases at J; junction bases unmatched: 3. This CDR3 comprises 15 residues.

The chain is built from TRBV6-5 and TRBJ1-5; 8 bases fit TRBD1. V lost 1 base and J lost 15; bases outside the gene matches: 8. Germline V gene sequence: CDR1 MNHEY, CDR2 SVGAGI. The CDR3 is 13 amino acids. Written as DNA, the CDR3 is TGTGCCAGCAGTTACTTCGGACAGGGCGGTTGGCATTTT. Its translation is CASSYFGQGGWHF.

In DNA, the CDR3 is TGCGCCAGCCGGGGGGGAGCTCGGCACTACAATGAGCAGTTCTTC. It translates to CASRGGARHYNEQFF. V usage is TRBV5-1 and J usage is TRBJ2-1; 8 nucleotides match TRBD2. This CDR3 contains 15 residues. The trim removed 7 bases at V and 3 bases at J, leaving 9 bases unmatched. Germline V gene lookup returns CDR1 SGHRS and CDR2 YFSETQ.

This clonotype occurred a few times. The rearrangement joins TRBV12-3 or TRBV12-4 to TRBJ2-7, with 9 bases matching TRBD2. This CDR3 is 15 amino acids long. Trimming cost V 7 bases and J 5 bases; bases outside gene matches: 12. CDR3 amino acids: CASTHQGTSLNEQYF. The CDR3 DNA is TGTGCCAGCACCCACCAAGGGACTAGCCTCAACGAGCAGTACTTC.

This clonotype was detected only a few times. CDR3 DNA: TGTGCCAGTAGTATCGGACGCCAGGGCCCCGGCTACACCTTC. Translated: CASSIGRQGPGYTF. The chain uses TRBV19 and TRBJ1-2, with a tentative D call TRBD1 (5 bases). The CDR3 loop spans 14 amino acids. The V gene's germline CDR1 is LNHDA and CDR2 SQIVND (reference sequence). Trimming pared 3 bases from V and 8 bases from J, leaving 16 bases between.

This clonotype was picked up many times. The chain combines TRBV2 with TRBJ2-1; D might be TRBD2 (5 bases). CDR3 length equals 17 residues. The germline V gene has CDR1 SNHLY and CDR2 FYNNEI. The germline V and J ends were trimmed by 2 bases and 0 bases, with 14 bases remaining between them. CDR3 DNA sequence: TGTGCCAGCAGTGAAACAGAGGGCAGCTACTCCTACAATGAGCAGTTCTTC. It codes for CASSETEGSYSYNEQFF.

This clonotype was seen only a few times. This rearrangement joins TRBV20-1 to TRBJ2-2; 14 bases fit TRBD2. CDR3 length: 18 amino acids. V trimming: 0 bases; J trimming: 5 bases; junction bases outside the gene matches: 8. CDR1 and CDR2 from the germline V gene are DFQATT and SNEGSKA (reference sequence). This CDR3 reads CSARDLGTSGSGTGELFF. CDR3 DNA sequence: TGCAGTGCTAGAGATCTTGGGACTAGCGGGAGTGGGACCGGGGAGCTGTTTTTT.

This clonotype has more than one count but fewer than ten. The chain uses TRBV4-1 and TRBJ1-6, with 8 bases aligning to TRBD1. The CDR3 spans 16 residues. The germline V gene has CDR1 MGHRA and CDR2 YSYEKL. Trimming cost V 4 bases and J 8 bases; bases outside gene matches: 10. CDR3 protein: CASSRIWGQVDSPLHF. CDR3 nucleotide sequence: TGCGCCAGCAGCCGAATTTGGGGACAGGTGGATTCACCCCTCCACTTT.